A selection of T cell receptor beta chains follows, all from one sample in a study of technical replicates of blood from several donors. Measured with immunoSEQ multiplex PCR; TCRdb has only the in-frame clones, and not every one. The data contain over 85,000 clones, about 96% of them singletons. Sequencing input: T cells isolated from PBMCs. The receptors shown here come from a human donor in good health. The CDR3 runs from the conserved cysteine through the conserved F or W. D genes are given only for firm matches. Size is stated for part of the rows, as once, few or many counts, or as a class when the clone is expanded.

v_gene: TRBV2; j_gene: TRBJ2-7; d_gene: TRBD2; abundance: NA; CDR3nt: TGTGCCAGCGGAATTCTAGCGGGAGGGCAGCAGTACTTC; CDR3aa: CASGILAGGQQYF
v_gene: TRBV19; j_gene: TRBJ1-1; d_gene: NA; abundance: NA; CDR3nt: TGTGCCAGTAGTTGGGCAGCAAACACTGAAGCTTTCTTT; CDR3aa: CASSWAANTEAFF
v_gene: TRBV27; j_gene: TRBJ2-3; d_gene: NA; abundance: NA; CDR3nt: TGTGCCAGCAGTAAACTCACAGATACGCAGTATTTT; CDR3aa: CASSKLTDTQYF
v_gene: TRBV14; j_gene: TRBJ1-1; d_gene: NA; abundance: NA; CDR3nt: TGTGCCAGCAGCCAAGGAGGATGGGAAGCTTTCTTT; CDR3aa: CASSQGGWEAFF
v_gene: TRBV6-5; j_gene: TRBJ1-4; d_gene: NA; abundance: NA; CDR3nt: TGTGCCAGCAGTTACTCATTCGGTAATGAAAAACTGTTTTTT; CDR3aa: CASSYSFGNEKLFF
v_gene: TRBV30; j_gene: TRBJ2-4; d_gene: TRBD1; abundance: NA; CDR3nt: TGTGCCTGGAGTGGGACAGGGATCGACATTCAGTACTTC; CDR3aa: CAWSGTGIDIQYF
v_gene: TRBV15; j_gene: TRBJ2-1; d_gene: NA; abundance: NA; CDR3nt: TGTGCCACCAGCAGGGGACTTAACAATGAGCAGTTCTTC; CDR3aa: CATSRGLNNEQFF
v_gene: TRBV10-1; j_gene: TRBJ1-5; d_gene: NA; abundance: NA; CDR3nt: TGCGCCAGTTTAGGCGGGGGCGTTCAGCCCCAGCATTTT; CDR3aa: CASLGGGVQPQHF
v_gene: TRBV25-1; j_gene: TRBJ1-1; d_gene: NA; abundance: NA; CDR3nt: TGTGCCAGCAGTGAGGGGAGTGAAGCTTTCTTT; CDR3aa: CASSEGSEAFF
v_gene: TRBV4-1; j_gene: TRBJ1-1; d_gene: NA; abundance: few; CDR3nt: TGCGCCAGCAGCCACTTACAGGGTTATGAAGCTTTCTTT; CDR3aa: CASSHLQGYEAFF
v_gene: TRBV5-1; j_gene: TRBJ2-7; d_gene: NA; abundance: NA; CDR3nt: TGCGCCAGCAGCTCAGAGGGACTTCCCGACTCCTACGAGCAGTACTTC; CDR3aa: CASSSEGLPDSYEQYF
v_gene: TRBV9; j_gene: TRBJ2-5; d_gene: NA; abundance: NA; CDR3nt: TGTGCCAGCAGCCTCGGATTAGCCCTGCCAGAGACCCAGTACTTC; CDR3aa: CASSLGLALPETQYF
v_gene: TRBV9; j_gene: TRBJ1-1; d_gene: NA; abundance: few; CDR3nt: TGTGCCAGCAGCGTCGACACAGACACTGAAGCTTTCTTT; CDR3aa: CASSVDTDTEAFF
v_gene: TRBV6-5; j_gene: TRBJ1-1; d_gene: NA; abundance: NA; CDR3nt: TGTGCCAGCAGACTTAGGACTGGGAACACTGAAGCTTTCTTT; CDR3aa: CASRLRTGNTEAFF
v_gene: TRBV28; j_gene: TRBJ1-3; d_gene: TRBD1; abundance: NA; CDR3nt: TGTGCCAGCATTCCAGGGGGCGCGAGAAACACCATATATTTT; CDR3aa: CASIPGGARNTIYF
v_gene: TRBV30; j_gene: TRBJ1-4; d_gene: NA; abundance: NA; CDR3nt: TGTGCCTGGAGTGTGGGTTTTGACAGACGGAGTGAAAAACTGTTTTTT; CDR3aa: CAWSVGFDRRSEKLFF